This T cell receptor beta chain derives from a study of low-dose radiotherapy and immunotherapy resistance in tumors. On the study more broadly: Cohort 1 was given 0.5 Gy fractions every 2 weeks, 6.5 Gy in total. Cyclophosphamide infusions of 200 mg/m2 came every two weeks, one day before radiation-immunotherapy.

Ten or more counts support this clonotype. The time point was: after trial treatment. Treatment noted: LDRT plus nivolumab, ipilimumab, low-dose cyclophosphamide and aspirin (RACIN trial). TCR amplification used approximately 19 PCR cycles, a constant-region primer and a V-primer adapter. MiXCR, applied by TCRdb to the reads, yields one record per CDR3 protein. The repertoire holds roughly 52,000 distinct CDR3 sequences, with roughly a third as singletons. The CDR3 sequence is 12 residues long. CDR1 and CDR2 (germline): MDHEN, SYDVKM. This TCR came from a male donor with rectosigmoid adenocarcinoma. This rearrangement joins TRBV28 to TRBJ2-2; D gene unclear. The sample here was PBMCs, taken after low-dose radiotherapy plus immunotherapy. In DNA, the CDR3 is TGTGTTGGCGGATCGAACACCGGGGAGCTGTTTTTT. Its protein product is CVGGSNTGELFF.